These T cell receptor beta chains were read from a single sample in a study of blood T cell repertoires in COVID-19. Here immunoSEQ multiplex PCR was the method, and the copy in TCRdb shows in-frame clones only, minus some. The table lists approximately 440,000 clones, 87% of them singletons. The sequenced sample consisted of PBMCs or T cells enriched from blood (not recorded which). Receptor source: a woman between 18 and 29 years old who had recovered from COVID-19. Each CDR3 is given with its conserved first and last residue. D genes are given only for firm matches. Clone size is given for some rows only: seen once, a few or many times, or a class if the clone is expanded.

>TRBJ2-2|TRBV24-1|22|-|TRBD2
CATSVLGVSGLAGGPNTGELFF
TGTGCCACCAGTGTCTTGGGGGTGAGCGGACTAGCGGGGGGTCCCAACACCGGGGAGCTGTTTTTT
>TRBJ1-1|TRBV6-2/TRBV6-3|16|-|-
CASSPPFYSLNTEAFF
TGTGCCAGCAGTCCACCCTTCTACAGCTTGAACACTGAAGCTTTCTTT
>TRBJ1-4|TRBV9|11|-|-
CASSIESELFF
TGTGCCAGCAGCATAGAGAGTGAACTGTTTTTT
>TRBJ2-2|TRBV14|15|-|TRBD1
CASSQVPGGAGELFF
TGTGCCAGCAGCCAAGTACCAGGGGGTGCCGGGGAGCTGTTTTTT
>TRBJ1-2|TRBV24-1|14|few|-
CATSDPGGESGYTF
TGTGCCACCAGTGATCCTGGGGGGGAGAGCGGCTACACCTTC
>TRBJ1-6|TRBV12-5|13|-|TRBD1
CASGLTGDSPLHF
TGTGCTAGTGGTTTGACAGGGGACTCACCCCTCCACTTT
>TRBJ1-4|TRBV28|15|-|TRBD1
CASSADRAGNEKLFF
TGTGCCAGCAGTGCAGACAGGGCGGGGAATGAAAAACTGTTTTTT
>TRBJ1-1|TRBV19|14|-|-
CASSIRSRNTEAFF
TGTGCCAGTAGTATACGGAGCCGGAACACTGAAGCTTTCTTT
>TRBJ2-1|TRBV5-1|18|-|TRBD1
CASSLAVPGQGIRNEQFF
TGCGCCAGCAGCTTGGCCGTTCCGGGACAGGGGATACGGAATGAGCAGTTCTTC
>TRBJ2-1|TRBV2|16|-|TRBD2
CATIDGLAGGNNEQFF
TGTGCCACCATTGATGGACTAGCGGGGGGGAACAATGAGCAGTTCTTC
>TRBJ1-6|TRBV18|15|few|-
CASSPRGPENSPLHF
TGTGCCAGCTCACCTAGAGGTCCGGAGAATTCACCCCTCCACTTT
>TRBJ2-2|TRBV28|14|-|TRBD1
CASSTGGLPGELFF
TGTGCCAGCTCGACAGGGGGCCTGCCCGGGGAGCTGTTTTTT
>TRBJ2-2|TRBV21-1|13|-|-
CAQAQGWTGELFF
TGTGCCCAGGCCCAGGGGTGGACCGGGGAGCTGTTTTTT
>TRBJ1-5|TRBV19|15|-|-
CASSSSGGENQPQHF
TGTGCCAGTAGTAGTTCGGGGGGGGAGAATCAGCCCCAGCATTTT
>TRBJ2-7|TRBV2|16|-|TRBD2
CASSERGGLGTYEQYF
TGTGCCAGCAGTGAAAGGGGAGGGTTGGGGACCTACGAGCAGTACTTC
>TRBJ1-5|TRBV24-1|18|-|-
CATSDYRPPTVSNQPQHF
TGTGCCACCAGTGACTACCGTCCCCCGACAGTTAGCAATCAGCCCCAGCATTTT
>TRBJ2-5|TRBV5-1|13|-|TRBD2
CASSGEGTETQYF
TGCGCCAGCAGCGGGGAGGGTACTGAGACCCAGTACTTC
>TRBJ1-1|TRBV6-5|14|-|TRBD1
CASSRTGGGTEAFF
TGTGCCAGCAGTCGCACAGGGGGCGGCACTGAAGCTTTCTTT
>TRBJ1-4|TRBV30|13|-|-
CAWSVQTNEKLFF
TGTGCCTGGAGTGTACAGACTAATGAAAAACTGTTTTTT
>TRBJ2-7|TRBV9|14|-|TRBD2
CASSMGGGSYEQYF
TGTGCCAGCAGCATGGGGGGAGGGTCCTACGAGCAGTACTTC
>TRBJ2-7|TRBV2|16|once|TRBD1
CASSAHAGTGFYEQYF
TGTGCCAGCAGCGCCCACGCGGGGACAGGGTTCTACGAGCAGTACTTC
>TRBJ2-7|TRBV5-1|14|-|-
CASSSGLVDYEQYF
TGCGCCAGCAGCTCGGGACTTGTGGACTACGAGCAGTACTTC
>TRBJ1-1|TRBV7-9|14|-|TRBD1
CASSSRDRNTEAFF
TGTGCCAGCAGCTCCCGGGACAGAAACACTGAAGCTTTCTTT
>TRBJ1-6|TRBV7-9|16|-|TRBD1
CASSPTDRGGNSPLHF
TGTGCCAGCAGCCCAACGGACAGGGGTGGTAATTCACCCCTCCACTTT
>TRBJ1-6|TRBV5-4|14|-|-
CASSLASDNSPLHF
TGTGCCAGCAGCTTGGCGTCAGATAATTCACCCCTCCACTTT
>TRBJ1-1|TRBV5-6|16|-|TRBD1
CASSQYLQGAHGEAFF
TGTGCCAGCAGCCAATATCTACAGGGGGCGCATGGTGAAGCTTTCTTT
>TRBJ1-2|TRBV5-1|16|-|TRBD1
CASSLGDRGSDYGYTF
TGCGCCAGCAGCTTGGGAGACAGGGGTTCTGACTATGGCTACACCTTC
>TRBJ1-6|TRBV6-5|15|-|-
CASRTRSSYNSPLHF
TGTGCCAGCAGAACCCGGAGCTCCTATAATTCACCCCTCCACTTT
>TRBJ1-1|TRBV21-1|15|-|-
CASSPHIYGRTEAFF
TGTGCCAGCAGCCCACACATCTATGGGCGCACTGAAGCTTTCTTT
>TRBJ2-1|TRBV7-2|15|-|TRBD2
CASSSTGTNYNEQFF
TGTGCCAGCAGCTCAACCGGGACTAACTACAATGAGCAGTTCTTC
>TRBJ1-4|TRBV18|14|-|-
CASSLQGNNEKLFF
TGTGCCAGCTCACTACAGGGAAATAATGAAAAACTGTTTTTT
>TRBJ2-3|TRBV6-4|14|few|-
CASRKGGGRDTQYF
TGTGCCAGCAGGAAGGGGGGGGGCAGGGATACGCAGTATTTT
>TRBJ2-5|TRBV21-1|13|-|-
CASSRDFRETQYF
TGTGCCAGCAGCAGGGACTTCAGAGAGACCCAGTACTTC
>TRBJ1-2|TRBV7-9|15|few|TRBD1
CASSPGAGGSDGYTF
TGTGCCAGCAGCCCCGGCGCAGGGGGCAGTGATGGCTACACCTTC
>TRBJ1-1|TRBV5-6|13|-|-
CASRTAPNTEAFF
TGTGCCAGCAGGACTGCACCTAACACTGAAGCTTTCTTT
>TRBJ1-1|TRBV30|17|few|-
CAWSLFGLLSMNTEAFF
TGTGCCTGGAGCCTTTTCGGCCTACTATCCATGAACACTGAAGCTTTCTTT
>TRBJ2-5|TRBV28|13|-|-
CATTGLLQETQYF
TGTGCCACCACGGGACTGCTCCAAGAGACCCAGTACTTC
>TRBJ2-5|TRBV7-2|17|-|TRBD2
CASSSQAGGAYQETQYF
TGTGCCAGCAGCTCCCAAGCGGGGGGGGCGTACCAAGAGACCCAGTACTTC
>TRBJ1-5|TRBV18|14|-|-
CASSGIRGNQPQHF
TGTGCCAGCTCTGGAATCAGGGGCAATCAGCCCCAGCATTTT
>TRBJ1-6|TRBV6-5|14|-|TRBD1
CASSSTGGGSPLHF
TGTGCCAGCAGTTCTACAGGGGGCGGTTCACCCCTCCACTTT
>TRBJ1-2|TRBV25-1|13|-|TRBD1
CASSETGEGGYTF
TGTGCCAGCAGTGAGACAGGGGAGGGTGGCTACACCTTC
>TRBJ2-3|TRBV12-5|15|once|TRBD2
CASGSGTSGGNTQYF
TGTGCTAGTGGCTCCGGGACTAGCGGGGGGAATACGCAGTATTTT
>TRBJ1-5|TRBV19|17|once|-
CASSMFGGSLGNQPQHF
TGTGCCAGTAGTATGTTCGGGGGGTCTCTCGGCAATCAGCCCCAGCATTTT
>TRBJ1-5|TRBV18|15|-|TRBD1
CASSPPAGGNQPQHF
TGTGCCAGCTCACCTCCGGCAGGGGGAAATCAGCCCCAGCATTTT
>TRBJ2-5|TRBV7-6|12|-|-
CASSLKEGHQYF
TGTGCCAGCAGCTTAAAGGAGGGGCACCAGTACTTC
>TRBJ2-7|TRBV6-5|11|-|-
CASGPSYEQYF
TGTGCCAGTGGGCCGTCCTACGAGCAGTACTTC
>TRBJ2-5|TRBV29-1|13|-|-
CSANPTGQETQYF
TGCAGCGCAAACCCGACAGGCCAAGAGACCCAGTACTTC
>TRBJ1-3|TRBV5-8|16|-|-
CASSFNRGSSGNTIYF
TGTGCCAGCAGCTTTAATCGTGGTAGCTCTGGAAACACCATATATTTT
>TRBJ2-3|TRBV5-1|19|-|TRBD2
CASSLRPLAPGGSTDTQYF
TGCGCCAGCAGCTTGCGACCCCTAGCCCCCGGGGGGAGCACAGATACGCAGTATTTT